This TCR beta chain comes out of a study of regulatory T cells in long-lasting Graves disease. The sample holds many counts of this clonotype. Its antigen is as yet unknown. The CDR3 sequence is 15 residues long. V was clipped by 0 bases and J by 2 bases, with 10 bases between them. Per the germline V gene, CDR1 is LGHNA and CDR2 is YSLEER. Study-wide points: Investigators studied peripheral blood only, not thyroid tissue. Persistent disease was characterized by preferential usage of TRBV28, TRBJ1-2 and TRBJ2-5.

Indicated time point: newly diagnosed GD, antithyroid drugs for less than 3 months. RNA extracted from PBMCs served as the sequencing template. Arm-PCR of CDR3 regions and iRepertoire HTBI primers were the basis on which TCR beta libraries were built. TCRdb analysed the multiplex PCR reads with MiXCR anew, one entry per CDR3 protein. The sample contains roughly 420,000 distinct CDR3 sequences, around 15% of which appear only once. This chain joins TRBV4-3 and TRBJ1-2, with no clear D. Here the sequenced sample was peripheral blood mononuclear cells (PBMCs), taken at new diagnosis, from a patient treated with antithyroid drugs. The sequence was obtained from a female donor with Graves disease. The CDR3 DNA sequence: TGCGCCAGCAGCCAAGATTCGTCGGGGAACTATGGCTACACCTTC. The encoded protein is CASSQDSSGNYGYTF.